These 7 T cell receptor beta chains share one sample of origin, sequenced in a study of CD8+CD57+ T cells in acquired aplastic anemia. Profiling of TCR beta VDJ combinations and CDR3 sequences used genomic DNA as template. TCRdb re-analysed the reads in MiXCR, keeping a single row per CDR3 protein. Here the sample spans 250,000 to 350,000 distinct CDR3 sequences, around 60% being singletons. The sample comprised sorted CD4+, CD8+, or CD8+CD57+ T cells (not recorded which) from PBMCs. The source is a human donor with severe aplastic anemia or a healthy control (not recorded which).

This CDR3 reads CASSAGSGTQYF. The DNA of the CDR3 is TGTGCCAGCAGCGCGGGGTCGGGGACCCAGTACTTC. The J gene is TRBJ2-5, the V gene TRBV7-3, with D perhaps TRBD2 (6 bases). CDR1 and CDR2 from the germline V gene are SGHTA and FQGTGA. The CDR3 is 12 residues long. V lost 5 bases and J 7 bases, leaving 11 bases between the germline ends.

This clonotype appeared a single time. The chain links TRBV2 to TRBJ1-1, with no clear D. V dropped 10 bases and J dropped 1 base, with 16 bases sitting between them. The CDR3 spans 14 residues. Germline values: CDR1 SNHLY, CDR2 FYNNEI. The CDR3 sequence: CATARVGENTEAFF. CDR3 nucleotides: TGTGCCACAGCAAGGGTCGGGGAGAACACTGAAGCTTTCTTT.

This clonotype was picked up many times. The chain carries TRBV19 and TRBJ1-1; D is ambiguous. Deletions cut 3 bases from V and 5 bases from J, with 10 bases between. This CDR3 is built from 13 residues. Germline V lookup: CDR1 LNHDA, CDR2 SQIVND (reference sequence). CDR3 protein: CASSMGSQTEAFF. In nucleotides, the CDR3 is TGTGCCAGTAGTATGGGGTCGCAGACTGAAGCTTTCTTT.

This chain's CDR3 is CASSPTLGPPENTEAFF. CDR3 sequence (DNA): TGTGCCAGCAGCCCAACCCTGGGACCGCCGGAGAACACTGAAGCTTTCTTT. This chain links TRBV7-2 with TRBJ1-1; weak D call: TRBD1 (5 bases). Germline CDR1 is SGHTA and CDR2 is FQGNSA. Trimming left V 5 bases short and J 1 base short, with 20 bases between. The CDR3 runs 17 residues.

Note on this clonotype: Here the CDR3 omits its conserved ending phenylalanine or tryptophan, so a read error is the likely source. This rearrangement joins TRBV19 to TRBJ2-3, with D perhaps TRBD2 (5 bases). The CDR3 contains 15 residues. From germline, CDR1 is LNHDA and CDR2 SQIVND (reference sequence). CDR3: CASGWQRASTYTQYI. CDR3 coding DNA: TGTGCCAGTGGTTGGCAGAGAGCTAGCACATATACGCAGTATATT.

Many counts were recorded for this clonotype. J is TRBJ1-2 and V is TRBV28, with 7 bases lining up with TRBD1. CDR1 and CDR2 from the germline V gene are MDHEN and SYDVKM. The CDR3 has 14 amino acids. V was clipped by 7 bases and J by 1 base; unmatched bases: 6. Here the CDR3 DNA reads TGTGCCAGCACAAGGGGGCAGAATAACTATGGCTACACCTTC. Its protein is CASTRGQNNYGYTF.

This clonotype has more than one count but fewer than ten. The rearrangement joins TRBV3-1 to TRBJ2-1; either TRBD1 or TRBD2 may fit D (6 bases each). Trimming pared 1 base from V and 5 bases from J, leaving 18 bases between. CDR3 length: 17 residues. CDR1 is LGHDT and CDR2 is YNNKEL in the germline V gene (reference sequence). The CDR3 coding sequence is TGTGCCAGCAGCCAAGTAAGCAAGGGGGGCCGGGACAATGAGCAGTTCTTC. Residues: CASSQVSKGGRDNEQFF.